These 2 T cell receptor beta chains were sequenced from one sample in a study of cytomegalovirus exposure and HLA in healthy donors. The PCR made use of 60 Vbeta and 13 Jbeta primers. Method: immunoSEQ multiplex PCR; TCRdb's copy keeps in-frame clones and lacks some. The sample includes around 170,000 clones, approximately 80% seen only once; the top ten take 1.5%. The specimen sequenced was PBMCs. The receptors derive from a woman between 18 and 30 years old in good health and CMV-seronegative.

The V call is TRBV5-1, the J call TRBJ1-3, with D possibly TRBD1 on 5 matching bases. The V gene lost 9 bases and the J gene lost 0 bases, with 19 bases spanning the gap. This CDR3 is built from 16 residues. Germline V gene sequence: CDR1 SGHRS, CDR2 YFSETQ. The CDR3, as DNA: TGCGCCAACCAACCGACAGCACTCTTCTCTGGAAACACCATATATTTT. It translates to CANQPTALFSGNTIYF.

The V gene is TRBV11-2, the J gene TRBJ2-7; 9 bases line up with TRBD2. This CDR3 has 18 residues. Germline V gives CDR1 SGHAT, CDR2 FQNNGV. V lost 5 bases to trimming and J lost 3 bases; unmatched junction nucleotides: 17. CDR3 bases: TGTGCCAGCAGCCCCGGAAAGGTCGGCGGGGGGGTTTTCTACGAGCAGTACTTC. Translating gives CASSPGKVGGGVFYEQYF.